This T cell receptor beta chain comes out of a study of beta chain features in type 1 diabetes (dated by TCRdb to the late 2010s). Concerning the study at large: No differences in mean age, gender distribution, total cell number or subset yield were found between patients and healthy donors. A total of under 120,000,000 sorted cells were examined across all samples, and RNA yield correlated strongly with the number of cells per subset. The study compared the TCRB repertoires of sorted circulating CD4+ T cell subsets in recently diagnosed type 1 diabetes patients with those in matched healthy donors. Naive and central memory subsets were obtained from all 30 or so donors, but regulatory and stem cell-like memory subsets were isolated from only 8 patients and 8 healthy donors.

As for this clone: There is no known antigen for this receptor. Base-call qualities are not available, and no considerably larger clone is one nucleotide away.

Spanning cysteine to phenylalanine, the CDR3 consists of 14 amino acids. Only CDR3 DNA is held: 42 bases, read in frame from base 1. According to the germline V gene, CDR1 reads MNHEY and CDR2 reads SVGAGI. The V end loses 2 bases and the J end loses 2 bases, and a stretch of 9 bases separates them. Each donor gave one peripheral blood draw, averaging approximately 110 mL, which was collected into heparinised tubes. Using a panel that included CD45RO, CCR7, CD25, CD127, CD95 and CD27, naive, central memory, regulatory and stem cell-like memory CD4+ T cells were sorted on a BD FACSAria II. All sorted populations exceeded 95% purity. PBMCs were isolated right away by Lymphoprep density gradient centrifugation and were stained directly, without culture. To minimize batch effects, samples were stained and sorted in pairs, one healthy donor with one patient per experiment. The entire isolated RNA was reverse transcribed using the High Capacity cDNA Reverse Transcription Kit, and thus expressed TCRB transcripts were sequenced. Naive, central memory and regulatory T cell samples underwent deep immunoSEQ sequencing, averaging approximately 3.3 million total reads per sample. Sorted cells were lysed in RLT buffer and RNA was extracted with DNase-treated RNeasy Micro or Mini kits, depending on cell number. To prevent cross-contamination, every cell subset was processed on its own, while patient and healthy donor samples were processed together. The immunoSEQ multiplex PCR was used to amplify TCRB sequences from cDNA, generating 87-bp fragments that spanned the CDR3 region. Sequencing of the amplicons was performed on the Illumina HiSeq platform. In the source study's methods: Synthetic template baselines were used to correct PCR bias computationally, reads within Hamming distance 2 were collapsed together, and singletons that could not be merged were discarded. Reads were aligned against IMGT to assign V, D and J genes, CDR3 length and insertions or deletions at six rearrangement sites. Within each subset, clonotype counts were normalized to the number of sorted cells before true diversity and Gini coefficients were calculated with the tcR R package. Repertoire sharing was quantified using the overlap coefficient calculated on TCRB nucleotide sequences. Out-of-frame TCRB sequences from naive cells were analyzed to stand in for the pre-selection repertoire. What TCRdb holds here is the immuneACCESS table cut down to in-frame rearrangements. Part of the clones is not present; checked against another copy, under half of the missing clones reflect an unresolved V gene, and the others are unexplained. From that table come the V and J calls and clone size; the DNA was used to work out D and trimming. For this sample there are hundreds of thousands of clones; about a sixth appear just once. The biggest ten clones account for under 0.095% of the sample.

General findings and caveats noted by the study authors: Because cDNA was sequenced instead of genomic DNA, activated cells with high expression could be over-represented, although the groups did not differ in activation or CD3 levels. At VDJ recombination sites, type 1 diabetes patients had fewer insertions and more deleted nucleotides, which implies abnormalities in thymic rearrangement. HLA sub-analyses involved small numbers of individuals, so any influence of HLA type on TCRB rearrangement remained unresolved. PCR might favor shorter templates, but patient and control samples were amplified and corrected together, so any skew would affect both groups equally. In all four CD4+ subsets, TCRB CDR3 length was moderately but significantly shorter in type 1 diabetes patients. The naive, central memory and regulatory TCRB repertoires appeared to resemble one another more closely among patients than among healthy donors.

This TCR was sampled from a man aged 18-30 years in good health. The chain couples TRBV6-5 to TRBJ1-2, with the D gene not confidently named. The specimen was naive CD4+ T cells from blood. The intended sense of this specimen's cell subset or site label: true naive CD4+ T cells. CDR3 protein: CASSYGRENYGYTF. In nucleotide form, the sequence is TGTGCCAGCAGTTACGGGAGGGAGAACTATGGCTACACCTTC.